The next 19 T cell receptor beta chains were all read from a single sample in a study of blood T cells in healthy people across ages. A sample-barcoded 5' primer and a J-beta primer mix were used in a second PCR of roughly 7 to 12 cycles. TCRdb independently ran MiXCR on the 5' RACE reads; one entry per CDR3 protein. The sample holds around 800,000 distinct CDR3 sequences, approximately 55% seen once. Source material: blood. These receptors all come from a man older than 75 in good health.

As to this clonotype: Germline and junction disagree at one end, which may indicate a read error. V gene TRBV12-3 or TRBV12-4 combines with J gene TRBJ2-5; TRBD1 or TRBD2 may be the D gene (5 bases each). The CDR3 covers 14 residues. The DNA for the CDR3 is TGTGCCAGCAGTGTAGCCGGGACGATGGGGACCCAGTACTTC. This translates into CASSVAGTMGTQYF.

The chain uses TRBV7-2 and TRBJ2-3; tentative D call: TRBD2 (5 bases). V was trimmed by 5 bases and J by 14 bases, leaving 20 bases between them. Germline lookup yields CDR1 SGHTA and CDR2 FQGNSA. This CDR3 region has 13 residues. CDR3 in amino acids: CASSTDALGPAYF. CDR3 nucleotides: TGTGCCAGCAGCACCGACGCACTAGGTCCCGCGTATTTT.

The chain carries TRBV12-3 or TRBV12-4 and TRBJ1-1; 10 nucleotides align to TRBD1. This CDR3 is built from 19 residues. Trimming removed 6 bases from V and 2 bases from J; junction bases left unmatched: 18. The CDR3 nucleotides are TGTGCCAGCAGAACCCGGGACAGGGGCCTCATAGTTCAAAACACTGAAGCTTTCTTT. Protein product: CASRTRDRGLIVQNTEAFF.

V gene TRBV20-1 combines with J gene TRBJ2-5; 13 bases line up with TRBD2. The CDR3 contains 15 residues. The V segment lost 3 bases and the J segment 5 bases; nucleotides outside the gene matches: 6. Germline V CDR1 and CDR2: DFQATT, SNEGSKA (reference sequence). The DNA for the CDR3 is TGCAGTGCTAGGATCACTAGCGGGAGGGGGGAGACCCAGTACTTC. Its protein is CSARITSGRGETQYF.

This rearrangement joins TRBV7-3 to TRBJ1-1, with 9 bases matching TRBD1. The CDR3 has 14 residues. Trimming cost V 0 bases and J 5 bases; bases outside gene matches: 1. Looked up from germline, CDR1 is SGHTA and CDR2 is FQGTGA. CDR3 loop: CASSLTGQGTEAFF. The CDR3 nucleotides read TGTGCCAGCAGCTTAACAGGACAGGGGACTGAAGCTTTCTTT.

This clonotype came up a few times. This rearrangement joins TRBV28 to TRBJ1-1; 7 positions match TRBD1. This CDR3 contains 15 residues. Germline assignment: CDR1 MDHEN and CDR2 SYDVKM. The trim removed 4 bases at V and 1 base at J, leaving 6 bases unmatched. CDR3 coding DNA: TGTGCCAGCAGTTCCTCGGGGACAGAGAACACTGAAGCTTTCTTT. Translated, it gives CASSSSGTENTEAFF.

V gene TRBV29-1 combines with J gene TRBJ2-3; 7 bases agree with TRBD2. The germline CDR1 and CDR2 sequences are SQVTM and ANQGSEA. The CDR3 loop spans 12 amino acids. CDR3 sequence: CTGGQLGDTQYF. CDR3 DNA: TGCACGGGAGGCCAGCTCGGAGATACGCAGTATTTT.

The chain has TRBV5-1 and TRBJ2-1, with a tentative D call TRBD2 (6 bases). The J call is doubtful: the DNA matches TRBJ2-7 better. This CDR3 has 15 amino acids. The germline CDR1 and CDR2 sequences are SGHRS and YFSETQ. In DNA form, the CDR3 reads TGCGCCAGCAGCTGGGAACTAGCAACCTACAATGAGCAGTACTTC. This sequence encodes CASSWELATYNEQYF.

In its sample, this clonotype was seen a few times. This sequence joins TRBV7-2 and TRBJ2-7; D is tentatively TRBD1 or TRBD2 (6 bases each). The V end was cut by 4 bases, the J end by 3 bases, with 10 bases between. This CDR3 spans 13 amino acids. Germline values: CDR1 SGHTA, CDR2 FQGNSA. This CDR3 reads CASSSEGGYEQYF. DNA of the CDR3: TGTGCCAGCAGCTCCGAGGGGGGCTACGAGCAGTACTTC.

The chain recombines TRBV20-1 with TRBJ1-5; D not resolved. Germline values: CDR1 DFQATT, CDR2 SNEGSKA (reference sequence). V lost 0 bases and J 3 bases, leaving 12 bases between the germline ends. This CDR3 has 15 amino acids. The CDR3 loop reads CSARDYEDSNQPQHF. The CDR3 nucleotides read TGCAGTGCTAGAGATTATGAGGATTCCAATCAGCCCCAGCATTTT.

V and J are TRBV6-6 and TRBJ2-3; D unclear. The CDR3 sequence is 14 residues long. V gave up 2 bases and J gave up 0 bases, with 6 bases separating them. The germline V gene encodes CDR1 MNHNY and CDR2 SVGAGI (reference sequence). The CDR3 DNA follows: TGTGCCAGCAGTTACCTATCCAGCACAGATACGCAGTATTTT. Translation gives CASSYLSSTDTQYF.

The chain carries TRBV20-1 and TRBJ2-3, with D possibly being TRBD1 or TRBD2 (6 bases each). This CDR3 comprises 14 residues. V shed 3 bases and J shed 7 bases, with 17 bases lying between them. The germline gives CDR1 DFQATT, CDR2 SNEGSKA (reference sequence). CDR3 loop: CSASGGLGGNTQYF. The CDR3, as DNA: TGCAGTGCTAGCGGAGGGTTAGGGGGAAATACGCAGTATTTT.

The chain recombines TRBV20-1 with TRBJ2-5, with TRBD1 matching 12 bases. The CDR3 totals 14 residues. V dropped 5 bases and J dropped 1; count of bases not matched to a gene: 2. Germline V CDR1 and CDR2: DFQATT, SNEGSKA (reference sequence). This chain's CDR3 is CSAGTGGLQETQYF. DNA for the CDR3: TGCAGTGCTGGGACAGGGGGCCTCCAAGAGACCCAGTACTTC.

The J gene is TRBJ1-4, the V gene TRBV27, with D hard to call. Germline lookup yields CDR1 MNHEY and CDR2 SMNVEV (reference sequence). The CDR3 has 13 residues. With 7 bases removed from V and 7 bases from J, the gap between germline ends came to 13 bases. The CDR3 nucleotides are TGTGCCAGCACCATCAGTGGTTCTGAAAAACTGTTTTTT. Translating gives CASTISGSEKLFF.

The J gene is TRBJ2-7, the V gene TRBV25-1, with D perhaps matching TRBD1 (5 bases). The V end was cut by 2 bases, the J end by 6 bases, with 17 bases between. The CDR3 sequence is 15 residues long. Germline assignment: CDR1 MGHDK and CDR2 SYGVNS. The CDR3 reads CASSERRAFVCEQYF. The CDR3 bases are TGTGCCAGCAGTGAACGCAGGGCCTTCGTCTGCGAGCAGTACTTC.

The rearrangement joins TRBV6-2 or TRBV6-3 to TRBJ1-6; no reliable D call. Germline V gene data show CDR1 as MNHEY and CDR2 as SVGEGT. The CDR3 sequence is 11 residues long. With 8 bases removed from V and 9 bases from J, the gap between germline ends came to 8 bases. CDR3 DNA: TGTGCCAGCTCGGCGGGTTCACCCCTCCACTTT. Translation: CASSAGSPLHF.

The rearrangement joins TRBV3-1 to TRBJ1-1, with D unclear. CDR3 length: 15 amino acids. V was shortened by 1 base and J by 1 base, with 10 bases between the two germline ends. Germline lookup yields CDR1 LGHDT and CDR2 YNNKEL (reference sequence). The DNA of the CDR3 is TGTGCCAGCAGCCAAGCCGCCAGAAGGAACACTGAAGCTTTCTTT. Protein: CASSQAARRNTEAFF.

This chain uses TRBV11-2 with TRBJ2-5, with D unclear. From germline, CDR1 is SGHAT and CDR2 FQNNGV. Trimming stripped 1 base from V and 6 bases from J, with 12 bases between. The CDR3 is 14 amino acids. CDR3 protein: CASSLGEERQTQYF. The CDR3 DNA reads as TGTGCCAGCAGCTTAGGGGAAGAGAGGCAGACCCAGTACTTC. Full variable domain (outside the CDR3, taken from reference TRBV11-2 and TRBJ2-5): EAGVAQSPRYKIIEKRQSVAFWCNPISGHATLYWYQQILGQGPKLLIQFQNNGVVDDSQLPKDRFSAERLKGVDSTLKIQPAKLEDSAVYLCASSLGEERQTQYFGPGTRLLVL.

V and J are TRBV27 and TRBJ2-7; 7 bases are a match to TRBD2. CDR1 MNHEY and CDR2 SMNVEV come from the germline V gene (reference sequence). The CDR3 has 15 residues. The junction had 7 bases not matched to a gene; V was cut back by 4 bases and J by 1 base. CDR3 bases: TGTGCCAGCAGTTCTTGGGCTAGCGGTTCCTACGAGCAGTACTTC. It is translated as CASSSWASGSYEQYF.